The rows below give T cell receptor beta chains drawn from one sample of a study of T cell responses to AZD1222 COVID-19 vaccine. The table came from immunoSEQ multiplex PCR; TCRdb's copy has only in-frame clones and leaves some out. The sample has about 120,000 clones; about 88% are singletons. The material was peripheral blood, obtained on day 0 of AZD1222 vaccination. These receptors were obtained from an adult in good health. CDR3s include the opening cysteine and the closing phenylalanine or tryptophan. The D gene is left open where the match is weak. Clone size is given for some rows only: seen once, a few or many times, or a class if the clone is expanded.

D | size | J | V | DNA | CDR3
. | . | TRBJ1-3 | TRBV18 | TGTGCCAGCTCACCCCATGATGTAACGTACAAGCTCTCTGGAAACACCATATATTTT | CASSPHDVTYKLSGNTIYF
. | . | TRBJ2-7 | TRBV5-6 | TGTGCCAGCAGCCCGGAAGCGGGTAACGAGCAGTACTTC | CASSPEAGNEQYF
TRBD1 | . | TRBJ2-7 | TRBV6-5 | TGTGCCAGCAGTTACAAGTCTGGGACAGTTGCGTACGAGCAGTACTTC | CASSYKSGTVAYEQYF
. | . | TRBJ1-1 | TRBV7-9 | TGTGCCAGCAGCTTCGCAGGGAGCACTGAAGCTTTCTTT | CASSFAGSTEAFF
. | once | TRBJ1-1 | TRBV7-9 | TGTGCCAGCAGCCCCCGGGAAGGTGGCCGGAACACTGAAGCTTTCTTT | CASSPREGGRNTEAFF
TRBD1 | . | TRBJ1-2 | TRBV19 | TGTGCCAGTAGTTCGGACAGGTCCTATCGCTACACCTTC | CASSSDRSYRYTF
. | . | TRBJ2-7 | TRBV7-2 | TGTGCCAGCAGCCCCAGCCCCTACGAGCAGTACTTC | CASSPSPYEQYF
. | . | TRBJ2-5 | TRBV2 | TGTGCCAGCACCCCCTGGGGGGCGGGGGCGGCAGAGACCCAGTACTTC | CASTPWGAGAAETQYF
. | . | TRBJ2-5 | TRBV5-1 | TGCGCCAGCAGCTTGACCGGGACTTCCAAAGAGACCCAGTACTTC | CASSLTGTSKETQYF
. | . | TRBJ2-3 | TRBV6-5 | TGTGCCAGCCACAGGGAGTTTACAGATACGCAGTATTTT | CASHREFTDTQYF
. | . | TRBJ1-3 | TRBV6-5 | TGTGCCAGCAGTTACGGTCCTGATACTGGAAACACCATATATTTT | CASSYGPDTGNTIYF
. | . | TRBJ1-2 | TRBV4-1 | TGCGCCAGCAGCCAAGAGAGACAGATCTATGGCTACACCTTC | CASSQERQIYGYTF
. | . | TRBJ2-1 | TRBV14 | TGTGCCAGCAGCGCCCGGGTGGGAATGGCCTACAATGAGCAGTTCTTC | CASSARVGMAYNEQFF
. | . | TRBJ1-1 | TRBV28 | TGTGCCAGCAGTTTTAGGGGAACTGAAGCTTTCTTT | CASSFRGTEAFF
TRBD1 | . | TRBJ1-1 | TRBV7-9 | TGTGCCAGCAGCTTGCCACCGGGACAGAAAGCTTTCTTT | CASSLPPGQKAFF
. | medium-sized | TRBJ2-7 | TRBV6-5 | TGTGCCAGCACCACCTACGAGCAGTACTTC | CASTTYEQYF
. | once | TRBJ1-2 | TRBV2 | TGTGCCAGCAGTGACCGAAGCGACAGGAGAAGAATCTATGGCTACACCTTC | CASSDRSDRRRIYGYTF
TRBD2 | . | TRBJ2-7 | TRBV18 | TGTGCCAGCTCACCACGTAGCGGGGGGGGCTACGAGCAGTACTTC | CASSPRSGGGYEQYF
. | once | TRBJ2-7 | TRBV11-2 | TGTGCCAGCAGCGCCGGACAGCCCTACGAGCAGTACTTC | CASSAGQPYEQYF
. | once | TRBJ2-2 | TRBV7-3 | TGTGCCAGCAGCTTAAGTCGGATACAGAACACCGGGGAGCTGTTTTTT | CASSLSRIQNTGELFF
. | . | TRBJ2-7 | TRBV9 | TGTGCCAGCAGCGTAGGAGGGGAGAAGAGAGTCGAGCAGTACTTC | CASSVGGEKRVEQYF
. | . | TRBJ1-2 | TRBV5-5 | TGTGCCAGCAGCTTGACTGCCACCGGCGTAACCTCCTATGGCTACACCTTC | CASSLTATGVTSYGYTF
TRBD2 | . | TRBJ2-1 | TRBV19 | TGTGCCAGTAGTATAGGGGAGGGTAAGCAGTTCTTC | CASSIGEGKQFF
. | . | TRBJ2-4 | TRBV10-3 | TGTGCCTCGGCGGGGGCAGCAAACATTCAGTACTTC | CASAGAANIQYF
. | . | TRBJ2-7 | TRBV5-1 | TGCGCCAGCAGCTTGGTGGGGGGCGCCTCCTACGAGCAGTACTTC | CASSLVGGASYEQYF
. | . | TRBJ2-1 | TRBV29-1 | TGCAGCTTCCCCCAGGTAGATGAGCAGTTCTTC | CSFPQVDEQFF
TRBD1 | . | TRBJ1-2 | TRBV5-4 | TGTGCCAGCAGTTACCTAGACAGGGGAGAAGGCTACACCTTC | CASSYLDRGEGYTF
. | . | TRBJ1-1 | TRBV5-4 | TGTGCCAGCAGCTCGACGGTGAACACTGAAGCTTTCTTT | CASSSTVNTEAFF
. | . | TRBJ1-2 | TRBV28 | TGTGCCAGCAGTCCGTATACCACGCATGGCTACACCTTC | CASSPYTTHGYTF
TRBD1 | . | TRBJ1-1 | TRBV11-2 | TGTGCCAGCAGCTTCGTCCCGGGACAGGACTCTTTCTTT | CASSFVPGQDSFF
. | . | TRBJ1-5 | TRBV29-1 | TGCAGCGCCCGGACTGAACTGAATCAGCCCCAGCATTTT | CSARTELNQPQHF
. | . | TRBJ1-4 | TRBV3-1/TRBV3-2 | TGTGCCAGCAGCCAAGACGGCAGCCTTTTTGAAAAACTGTTTTTT | CASSQDGSLFEKLFF
. | . | TRBJ2-1 | TRBV14 | TGTGCCAGCAGCCAATACAGCGGCCCCTACAATGAGCAGTTCTTC | CASSQYSGPYNEQFF
. | . | TRBJ2-5 | TRBV7-2 | TGTGCCAGCAGCCCGGGGACGGAACAAGAGACCCAGTACTTC | CASSPGTEQETQYF
. | . | TRBJ2-6 | TRBV19 | TGTGCCAGTAGTATAGCGGGCTCTGGGGCCAACGTCCTGACTTTC | CASSIAGSGANVLTF
. | . | TRBJ1-2 | TRBV4-2 | TGTGCCAGCAGCCAAGACAACGTAGGGAACTATGGCTACACCTTC | CASSQDNVGNYGYTF
. | . | TRBJ1-3 | TRBV28 | TGTGCCAGCGGGGGACCTTTCTCTGGAAACACCATATATTTT | CASGGPFSGNTIYF
TRBD2 | once | TRBJ2-1 | TRBV27 | TGTGCCAGCAGTCCTAGGAGTGGGATTGGCGGGAGGGCCGGGGGAAATGAGCAGTTCTTC | CASSPRSGIGGRAGGNEQFF
. | few | TRBJ1-5 | TRBV10-2 | TGCGCCAGCAGTGAGTCGATCTACCAGCCCCAGCATTTT | CASSESIYQPQHF
. | . | TRBJ2-7 | TRBV9 | TGTGCCAGCAGCGTAGACCTAACCAACTACGAGCAGTACTTC | CASSVDLTNYEQYF
. | . | TRBJ1-2 | TRBV19 | TGTGCCAGTACCCAGGACTACGGGGGTATGAACGGCTACACCTTC | CASTQDYGGMNGYTF
. | . | TRBJ1-2 | TRBV18 | TGTGCCAGCTCACCAGACACAGCTAACTATGGCTACACCTTC | CASSPDTANYGYTF
. | . | TRBJ2-1 | TRBV9 | TGTGCCAGCAGCTCAGGGGGTAGCGGCGACAATGAGCAGTTCTTC | CASSSGGSGDNEQFF
TRBD1 | . | TRBJ1-6 | TRBV19 | TGTGCCAGTAGTATAAACAGGGGAGGGAAGAATTCACCCCTCCACTTT | CASSINRGGKNSPLHF